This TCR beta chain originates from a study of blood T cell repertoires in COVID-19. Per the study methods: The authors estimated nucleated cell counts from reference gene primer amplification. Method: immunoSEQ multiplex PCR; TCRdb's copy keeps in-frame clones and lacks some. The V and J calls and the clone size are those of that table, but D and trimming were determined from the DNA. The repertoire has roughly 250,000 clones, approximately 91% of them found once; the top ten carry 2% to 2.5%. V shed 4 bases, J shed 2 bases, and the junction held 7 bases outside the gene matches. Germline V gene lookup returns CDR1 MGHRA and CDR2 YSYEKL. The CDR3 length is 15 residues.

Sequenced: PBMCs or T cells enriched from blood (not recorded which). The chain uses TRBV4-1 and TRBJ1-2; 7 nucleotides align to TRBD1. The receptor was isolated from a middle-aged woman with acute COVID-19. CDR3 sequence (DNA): TGCGCCAGCAGCCCTACGGAGGGGGCGAACTATGGCTACACCTTC. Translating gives CASSPTEGANYGYTF.